Listed below are T cell receptor beta chains from one sample, sequenced in a study of cytomegalovirus exposure and HLA in healthy donors. Method: immunoSEQ multiplex PCR; TCRdb's copy keeps in-frame clones and lacks some. This sample has 150,000 to 200,000 clones, with about 81% found just once. Sequenced: PBMCs. The receptor set was obtained from a woman in her late teens or twenties in good health and CMV-seronegative. Both conserved end residues are part of each CDR3. A D gene is named only where the DNA matches it firmly. Rows may omit the clone size; those that give it use once, few, many or a size class.

clone size: once
D gene: .
J gene: TRBJ2-7
V gene: TRBV7-8
CDR3 protein: CASSEGPDSYEQYF
CDR3 DNA: TGTGCCAGCAGCGAAGGGCCGGACTCGTACGAGCAGTACTTC

clone size: once
D gene: .
J gene: TRBJ2-4
V gene: TRBV20-1
CDR3 protein: CSVEERIQYF
CDR3 DNA: TGCAGTGTTGAAGAGCGGATTCAGTACTTC

clone size: .
D gene: .
J gene: TRBJ1-5
V gene: TRBV9
CDR3 protein: CASSVQGYQPQHF
CDR3 DNA: TGTGCCAGCAGCGTCCAGGGTTATCAGCCCCAGCATTTT

clone size: once
D gene: .
J gene: TRBJ2-2
V gene: TRBV6-5
CDR3 protein: CASSYFPGTNTGELFF
CDR3 DNA: TGTGCCAGCAGTTACTTTCCGGGAACGAACACCGGGGAGCTGTTTTTT

clone size: .
D gene: .
J gene: TRBJ2-1
V gene: TRBV20-1
CDR3 protein: CSARGPNEQFF
CDR3 DNA: TGCAGTGCTAGGGGCCCCAATGAGCAGTTCTTC

clone size: once
D gene: .
J gene: TRBJ1-1
V gene: TRBV19
CDR3 protein: CASSKTGNTEAFF
CDR3 DNA: TGTGCCAGTAGTAAGACAGGGAACACTGAAGCTTTCTTT

clone size: .
D gene: TRBD2
J gene: TRBJ2-3
V gene: TRBV6-5
CDR3 protein: CASSYSAGASTDTQYF
CDR3 DNA: TGTGCCAGCAGTTACAGTGCGGGAGCCAGCACAGATACGCAGTATTTT

clone size: .
D gene: TRBD2
J gene: TRBJ2-3
V gene: TRBV9
CDR3 protein: CASSASGGTQYF
CDR3 DNA: TGTGCCAGCAGCGCGTCGGGGGGTACGCAGTATTTT

clone size: few
D gene: .
J gene: TRBJ1-1
V gene: TRBV27
CDR3 protein: CASSFRGETEAFF
CDR3 DNA: TGTGCCAGCAGTTTCCGCGGGGAAACTGAAGCTTTCTTT

clone size: .
D gene: .
J gene: TRBJ1-2
V gene: TRBV28
CDR3 protein: CASSLVRRGNYGYTF
CDR3 DNA: TGTGCCAGCAGTCTCGTCCGAAGGGGTAACTATGGCTACACCTTC

clone size: few
D gene: TRBD2
J gene: TRBJ2-4
V gene: TRBV6-1
CDR3 protein: CASSDLSGGQNIQYF
CDR3 DNA: TGTGCCAGCAGTGATCTTTCGGGAGGGCAAAACATTCAGTACTTC

clone size: .
D gene: .
J gene: TRBJ2-2
V gene: TRBV28
CDR3 protein: CASRFSGTLNTGELFF
CDR3 DNA: TGTGCCAGCAGATTCTCCGGGACTTTAAACACCGGGGAGCTGTTTTTT

clone size: once
D gene: .
J gene: TRBJ2-6
V gene: TRBV2
CDR3 protein: CASSGRVYSGANVLTF
CDR3 DNA: TGTGCCAGTTCGGGCAGGGTCTACTCTGGGGCCAACGTCCTGACTTTC

clone size: .
D gene: TRBD2
J gene: TRBJ2-1
V gene: TRBV5-6
CDR3 protein: CASSLEALAGGPNEQFF
CDR3 DNA: TGTGCCAGCAGCTTGGAGGCCCTAGCGGGAGGGCCGAATGAGCAGTTCTTC

clone size: .
D gene: .
J gene: TRBJ2-3
V gene: TRBV7-3
CDR3 protein: CASSREEASTDTQYF
CDR3 DNA: TGTGCCAGCAGCCGAGAGGAGGCTAGCACAGATACGCAGTATTTT

clone size: .
D gene: TRBD1
J gene: TRBJ1-2
V gene: TRBV6-1
CDR3 protein: CASSSPGQGVSSSF
CDR3 DNA: TGTGCCAGCAGTTCTCCGGGACAGGGGGTCTCTAGCAGCTTC

clone size: .
D gene: TRBD1
J gene: TRBJ1-1
V gene: TRBV18
CDR3 protein: CASSPGTGGGNTEAFF
CDR3 DNA: TGTGCCAGCTCACCCGGGACAGGGGGCGGAAACACTGAAGCTTTCTTT

clone size: .
D gene: .
J gene: TRBJ1-4
V gene: TRBV30
CDR3 protein: CAWSFQGSEKLFF
CDR3 DNA: TGTGCCTGGAGTTTCCAGGGGAGTGAAAAACTGTTTTTT

clone size: .
D gene: TRBD1
J gene: TRBJ2-7
V gene: TRBV11-2
CDR3 protein: CASSLGGTGSYEQYF
CDR3 DNA: TGTGCCAGCAGCTTAGGCGGGACAGGCTCCTACGAGCAGTACTTC

clone size: .
D gene: TRBD1
J gene: TRBJ2-1
V gene: TRBV5-1
CDR3 protein: CASSYGQGDNEQFF
CDR3 DNA: TGCGCCAGCAGCTACGGACAGGGGGACAATGAGCAGTTCTTC

clone size: .
D gene: .
J gene: TRBJ2-1
V gene: TRBV5-1
CDR3 protein: CASSSRGTAEQFF
CDR3 DNA: TGCGCCAGCAGCTCCCGCGGGACAGCAGAGCAGTTCTTC

clone size: .
D gene: TRBD1
J gene: TRBJ1-1
V gene: TRBV28
CDR3 protein: CASSFPLRGSDTEAFF
CDR3 DNA: TGTGCCAGCAGTTTCCCCCTCAGGGGGTCGGACACTGAAGCTTTCTTT

clone size: .
D gene: TRBD2
J gene: TRBJ2-1
V gene: TRBV4-1
CDR3 protein: CASSQDLPGLVGYNEQFF
CDR3 DNA: TGCGCCAGCAGCCAAGATCTTCCGGGACTAGTAGGGTACAATGAGCAGTTCTTC

clone size: once
D gene: .
J gene: TRBJ2-7
V gene: TRBV5-1
CDR3 protein: CASSLQPPGSFLSYEQYF
CDR3 DNA: TGCGCCAGCAGCTTGCAACCCCCCGGGAGTTTCCTCTCCTACGAGCAGTACTTC

clone size: .
D gene: .
J gene: TRBJ2-3
V gene: TRBV6-5
CDR3 protein: CASTLDSNTDTQYF
CDR3 DNA: TGTGCCAGCACCCTTGACAGTAACACAGATACGCAGTATTTT

clone size: once
D gene: .
J gene: TRBJ2-2
V gene: TRBV7-9
CDR3 protein: CSSSLSPQGSPNTGELFF
CDR3 DNA: TGTTCCAGCAGCTTATCACCACAGGGCTCTCCGAACACCGGGGAGCTGTTTTTT

clone size: .
D gene: TRBD2
J gene: TRBJ2-7
V gene: TRBV10-3
CDR3 protein: CASGLAGGNEQYF
CDR3 DNA: TGTGCTAGTGGACTAGCGGGAGGAAACGAGCAGTACTTC

clone size: few
D gene: TRBD1
J gene: TRBJ2-7
V gene: TRBV5-6
CDR3 protein: CASSFDQGVFYEQYF
CDR3 DNA: TGTGCCAGCAGCTTTGACCAGGGGGTTTTCTACGAGCAGTACTTC

clone size: .
D gene: .
J gene: TRBJ1-6
V gene: TRBV6-1
CDR3 protein: CASRTGNSPLHF
CDR3 DNA: TGTGCCAGCAGGACAGGCAATTCACCCCTCCACTTT